This T cell receptor (beta chain) comes out of a study of blood T cell repertoires in COVID-19. Overall study: The origin of the acute and convalescent COVID-19 samples was the United States, Italy and Spain.

The CDR3 contains 16 residues. Germline V gene lookup returns CDR1 LNHDA and CDR2 SQIVND (reference sequence). The germline V and J ends were trimmed by 3 bases and 3 bases, with 12 bases remaining between them. As handled by the study authors: Reference gene primers were amplified, and this amplification served to estimate nucleated cell counts. Produced via immunoSEQ multiplex PCR; TCRdb's table is partial and in-frame only. Clone size and the V and J calls come from that table; the DNA yielded D and trimming. The table has about 250,000 clones, approximately 90% seen once; the top ten hold about 3%.

The rearrangement uses TRBV19 and TRBJ1-6, with D unresolved. This receptor was obtained from a woman aged 25 to 39 with active or convalescent COVID-19. The source material was peripheral blood. The CDR3 here is CASSIRRNYYNSPLHF. CDR3 nucleotides: TGTGCCAGTAGTATTCGACGGAACTACTATAATTCACCCCTCCACTTT.